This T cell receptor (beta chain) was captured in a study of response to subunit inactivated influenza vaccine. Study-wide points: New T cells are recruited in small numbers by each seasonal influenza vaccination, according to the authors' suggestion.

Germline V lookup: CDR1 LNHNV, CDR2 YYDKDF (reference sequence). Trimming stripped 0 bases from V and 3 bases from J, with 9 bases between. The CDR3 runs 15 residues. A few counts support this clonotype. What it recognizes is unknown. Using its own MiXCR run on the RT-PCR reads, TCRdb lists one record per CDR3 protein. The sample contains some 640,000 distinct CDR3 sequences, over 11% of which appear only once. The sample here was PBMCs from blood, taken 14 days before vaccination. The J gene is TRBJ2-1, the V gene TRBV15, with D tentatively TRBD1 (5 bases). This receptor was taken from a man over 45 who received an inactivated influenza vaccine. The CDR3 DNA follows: TGTGCCACCAGCAGAGAAAGGGGCCTCTACAATGAGCAGTTCTTC. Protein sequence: CATSRERGLYNEQFF.